The 15 T cell receptor beta chains in this list originate from one sample, sequenced in a study of tissue T cells after allogeneic stem cell transplantation. Profiling relied on immunoSEQ multiplex PCR, and the TCRdb table lists in-frame clones only, not all of them. The sample holds tens of thousands of clones; around 86% are singletons and the top ten take 3.5% to 4.5%. This specimen was blood, taken before transplantation. All receptors derive from a woman aged 18-55 years who later had graft-versus-host disease after an allogeneic stem cell transplant.

V gene TRBV28 combines with J gene TRBJ2-3; TRBD2 might be the D (7 bases). The germline V and J ends were trimmed by 9 bases and 6 bases, with 25 bases remaining between them. The CDR3 sequence is 16 residues long. Germline assignment: CDR1 MDHEN and CDR2 SYDVKM. The CDR3 sequence: CASSMGGPLMVDTQYF. The CDR3 coding sequence is TGTGCCAGTTCCATGGGGGGGCCCCTTATGGTGGATACGCAGTATTTT.

V usage is TRBV6-2 or TRBV6-3 and J usage is TRBJ2-7; D is uncertain. V lost 6 bases, J lost 0 bases, and 18 bases lay in between. The CDR3 runs 16 residues. The germline gives CDR1 MNHEY, CDR2 SVGEGT. The CDR3 sequence: CASSLPRSPSSYEQYF. The CDR3 nucleotides read TGTGCCAGCAGCCTACCTCGGTCACCTAGCTCCTACGAGCAGTACTTC.

The chain uses TRBV18 and TRBJ1-1; 10 bases are a match to TRBD1. The CDR3 has 14 residues. Germline CDR1 reads KGHSH; CDR2 reads LQKENI. With 2 bases clipped from V and 5 bases from J, the junction kept 2 bases outside the gene matches. The CDR3 bases are TGTGCCAGCTCACCAGGGACAGGGGAGACTGAAGCTTTCTTT. Translated: CASSPGTGETEAFF.

Worth noting for this clone: Other DNA sequences of this sample code for an identical CDR3. This chain connects TRBV6-1 to TRBJ1-4, with 10 bases that match TRBD1. This CDR3 is 14 amino acids long. Germline V gene lookup returns CDR1 MNHNS and CDR2 SASEGT. Trimming removed 3 bases from V and 7 bases from J; junction bases left unmatched: 2. In nucleotides, the CDR3 is TGTGCCAGCAGTGAGGGACAGGGGTTTGAAAAACTGTTTTTT. This translates into CASSEGQGFEKLFF.

The chain uses TRBV25-1 and TRBJ1-2, with 10 positions matching TRBD1. After removal of 5 bases from V and 3 bases from J, the junction contained 9 bases not matched to a gene. The CDR3 is 16 residues long. Germline values: CDR1 MGHDK, CDR2 SYGVNS. CDR3 loop: CASSPQGTGADYGYTF. Here the CDR3 DNA reads TGTGCCAGCAGTCCCCAAGGGACAGGGGCGGACTATGGCTACACCTTC.

This chain uses TRBV6-5 with TRBJ2-2; the D is unclear. V was trimmed by 1 base and J by 5 bases, leaving 8 bases between them. Per germline, CDR1 MNHEY and CDR2 SVGAGI. The length of the CDR3 is 14 residues. CDR3 in DNA: TGTGCCAGCAGTTACTTAGGTCGTACCGGGGAGCTGTTTTTT. This gives the protein CASSYLGRTGELFF.

This chain links TRBV11-2 with TRBJ1-5; D not resolved. The V end lost 3 bases, the J end lost 1 base, and 10 bases lay between the germline ends. Germline CDR1 is SGHAT and CDR2 is FQNNGV. This CDR3 is 15 amino acids long. In DNA, the CDR3 is TGTGCCAGCAGCTTCGGGGTCGGCAGCAATCAGCCCCAGCATTTT. Its translation is CASSFGVGSNQPQHF.

The chain carries TRBV18 and TRBJ2-7; no clear D. V shed 2 bases and J shed 3 bases, with 14 bases lying between them. The CDR3 is 15 amino acids. Germline V lookup: CDR1 KGHSH, CDR2 LQKENI. CDR3 in amino acids: CASSPAAQRSYEQYF. The CDR3 DNA is TGTGCCAGCTCACCAGCGGCTCAACGTAGCTACGAGCAGTACTTC. Based on the CDR3 plus reference TRBV18 and TRBJ2-7, the full variable domain is NAGVMQNPRHLVRRRGQEARLRCSPMKGHSHVYWYRQLPEEGLKFMVYLQKENIIDESGMPKERFSAEFPKEGPSILRIQQVVRGDSAAYFCASSPAAQRSYEQYFGPGTRLTVT.

The genes are TRBV20-1 and TRBJ2-6; 7 nucleotides line up with TRBD2. The CDR3 has 15 amino acids. Germline CDR1 is DFQATT and CDR2 is SNEGSKA (reference sequence). The J segment lost 2 bases and the V segment lost 3 bases, leaving 4 bases of the junction unmatched. CDR3 sequence (DNA): TGCAGTGCTAGTGCTGGGGGGGCTGGGGCCAACGTCCTGACTTTC. It is translated as CSASAGGAGANVLTF.

The V and J genes are TRBV4-1 and TRBJ1-1; the D is unclear. Germline V gives CDR1 MGHRA, CDR2 YSYEKL. The CDR3 is 15 amino acids. Trimming cost V 1 base and J 0 bases, with 9 bases left between them. CDR3: CASSQGLVMNTEAFF. The DNA for the CDR3 is TGCGCCAGCAGCCAAGGGCTCGTAATGAACACTGAAGCTTTCTTT.

The chain is built from TRBV5-1 and TRBJ2-1; TRBD2 aligns across 7 bases. V lost 1 base and J lost 10; bases outside the gene matches: 8. Germline CDR1 reads SGHRS; CDR2 reads YFSETQ. This CDR3 region has 14 residues. The CDR3 nucleotides read TGCGCCAGCAGCTTGATGGCGCTAGCGGACGAGCAGTTCTTC. Translation: CASSLMALADEQFF.

This chain links TRBV7-9 with TRBJ1-1; possible D gene TRBD1, 5 bases. V shed 3 bases and J shed 2 bases, with 10 bases lying between them. Germline CDR1 SEHNR, CDR2 FQNEAQ (reference sequence). The CDR3 extends over 14 amino acids. The CDR3 coding sequence is TGTGCCAGCAGCTTTACGGGGGAAAACACTGAAGCTTTCTTT. Encoded protein: CASSFTGENTEAFF.

The chain recombines TRBV2 with TRBJ2-5; a weak D match, TRBD2 (6 bases). V was pared by 6 bases and J by 5 bases, with 16 bases between. Germline V gene sequence: CDR1 SNHLY, CDR2 FYNNEI. The CDR3 runs to 14 residues. The CDR3 DNA reads as TGTGCCAGCAGCCTCGTCAAGGAGGGGGAGACCCAGTACTTC. Protein: CASSLVKEGETQYF.

The chain is built from TRBV6-1 and TRBJ1-6, with a possible D match to TRBD1 (5 bases). The germline gives CDR1 MNHNS, CDR2 SASEGT. Trimming stripped 5 bases from V and 5 bases from J, with 10 bases between. The CDR3 sequence is 14 residues long. CDR3 in amino acids: CASSLGQDNSPLHF. The CDR3 DNA sequence: TGTGCCAGCAGTTTGGGGCAGGATAATTCACCCCTCCACTTT.

The V call is TRBV24-1, the J call TRBJ2-1; 12 nucleotides agree with TRBD2. Losses at the gene ends were 4 bases for V and 5 bases for J; bases not matched to a gene: 5. This CDR3 has 16 residues. CDR1 and CDR2 (germline): KGHDR, SFDVKD. CDR3 sequence: CATSDALAGGHNEQFF. CDR3 DNA: TGTGCCACCAGTGACGCTCTAGCGGGGGGGCACAATGAGCAGTTCTTC.